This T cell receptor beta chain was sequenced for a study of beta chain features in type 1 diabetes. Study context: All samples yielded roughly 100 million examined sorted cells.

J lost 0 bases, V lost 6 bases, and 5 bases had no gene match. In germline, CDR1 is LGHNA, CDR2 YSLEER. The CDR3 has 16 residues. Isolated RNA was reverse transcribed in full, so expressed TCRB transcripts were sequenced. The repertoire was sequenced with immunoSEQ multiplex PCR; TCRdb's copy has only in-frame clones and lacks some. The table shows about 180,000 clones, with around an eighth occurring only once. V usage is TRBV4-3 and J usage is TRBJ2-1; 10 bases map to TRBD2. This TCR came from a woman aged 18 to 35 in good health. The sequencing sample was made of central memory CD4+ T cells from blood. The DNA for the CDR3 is TGCGCCAGCAGACTCGGACTAGCGGCCTCCTACAATGAGCAGTTCTTC. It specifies CASRLGLAASYNEQFF.